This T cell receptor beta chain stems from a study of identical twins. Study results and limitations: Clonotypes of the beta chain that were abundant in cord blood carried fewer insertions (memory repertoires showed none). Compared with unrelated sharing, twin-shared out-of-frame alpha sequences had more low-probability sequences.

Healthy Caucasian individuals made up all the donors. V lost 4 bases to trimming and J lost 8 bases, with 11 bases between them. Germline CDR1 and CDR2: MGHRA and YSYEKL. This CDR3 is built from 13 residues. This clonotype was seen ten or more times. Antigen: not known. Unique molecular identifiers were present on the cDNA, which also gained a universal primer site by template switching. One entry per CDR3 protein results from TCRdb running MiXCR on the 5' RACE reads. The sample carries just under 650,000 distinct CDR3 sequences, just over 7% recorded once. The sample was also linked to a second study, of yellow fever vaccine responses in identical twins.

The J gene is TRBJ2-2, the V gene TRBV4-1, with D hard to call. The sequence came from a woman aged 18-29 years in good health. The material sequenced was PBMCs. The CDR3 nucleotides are TGCGCCAGCAGCCCCCCCCCGTCTGGGGAGCTGTTTTTT. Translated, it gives CASSPPPSGELFF.